This T cell receptor beta chain is from a study of OX40 agonist ivuxolimab in advanced cancers. Across the study: Around 40% of patients had received prior checkpoint inhibitor therapy.

The V and J ends lost 5 bases and 2 bases respectively, with 16 bases between them. CDR1 and CDR2 from the germline V gene are SGHVS and FNYEAQ. CDR3 length: 15 amino acids. Sequencing was performed with immunoSEQ multiplex PCR; in TCRdb, only in-frame clones are kept and a portion is missing. The sample holds 60,000 to 100,000 clones, 92% seen once. The rearrangement uses TRBV7-6 and TRBJ2-7, with D tentatively TRBD2 (6 bases). This sequence was found in an adult with an advanced solid tumor such as melanoma, head and neck, liver or kidney cancer. Sequenced here: CD4+ or CD8+ T cells sorted from blood, sampled in a trial of the OX40 agonist ivuxolimab. The CDR3 DNA reads TGTGCCAGCAGCCCCTTGGTTGGAGGGGCCTACGAGCAGTACTTC. Its translation is CASSPLVGGAYEQYF.